The entry below gives a single T cell receptor beta chain sequence along with its context. Its antigen is unidentified. The junction does not match germline at one end; this may be a read error. In germline, CDR1 is KGHDR, CDR2 SFDVKD. The CDR3 is 14 amino acids. General study results and limits: In terms of TCR gene usage, tumor memory CD4+ T cells clustered together with blood and lymph node memory CD4+ cells, as well as with lymph node naive CD4+ cells. Greatest tumor Treg TCR overlap was with tumor naive CD4+ cells.

After constant-region reverse-primer amplification, full-length variable regions underwent semi-nested PCR with Nested Universal Primer A. MiXCR, run by TCRdb on the 5' RACE reads, gives a single entry per CDR3 protein. There are about 34,000 distinct CDR3 sequences in the sample; roughly 24% occur only once, and around 4% lies in the top ten. The gene calls are TRBV24-1 and TRBJ2-7, with 11 bases matching TRBD2. Sequenced input: naive CD4+ T cells sorted from a lymph node. The sample's subset: naive CD4+ T cells, CD4+CD45RA+CD25-. This clonotype was sampled from a female donor with breast cancer. CDR3 DNA: TGTACCACCAGTGTTCTAGCGGGAGGTCGCGAGCAGTACTTC. Protein product: CTTSVLAGGREQYF.